Below are 27 T cell receptor beta chains sequenced from a single sample in a study of regulatory T cells in long-lasting Graves disease. Arm-PCR of CDR3 regions with iRepertoire HTBI primers generated TCR beta libraries. TCRdb analysed the multiplex PCR reads with MiXCR anew, one entry per CDR3 protein. The table has a few hundred thousand distinct CDR3 sequences, around a fifth seen once. Time point in this sample: persistent/refractory GD, antithyroid drugs over 5 years with positive TRAb. The TCR library was made from RNA that had been extracted from PBMCs in TRIzol. Sequenced here: peripheral blood mononuclear cells (PBMCs), sampled when the disease was refractory, from a patient treated with antithyroid drugs. The receptors shown here come from a female donor with Graves disease.

This clonotype was counted a few times. The chain combines TRBV2 with TRBJ2-5, with 7 bases lining up with TRBD1. Germline values: CDR1 SNHLY, CDR2 FYNNEI. The CDR3 loop spans 13 amino acids. With V trimmed by 7 bases and J by 5 bases, 7 bases remained unmatched. The CDR3 DNA follows: TGTGCCAGCAATAAACAGGGGTATGAGACCCAGTACTTC. Residues: CASNKQGYETQYF.

This clonotype was recorded many times. The genes are TRBV9 and TRBJ2-5; D is possibly TRBD1 (6 bases). Germline CDR1 is SGDLS and CDR2 is YYNGEE. Trimming took off 0 bases at V and 4 bases at J, with 10 bases between the two ends. The CDR3 covers 14 residues. CDR3 nucleotide sequence: TGTGCCAGCAGCGTAGCTACAGGGATAGAGACCCAGTACTTC. This codes for CASSVATGIETQYF. Based on the CDR3 plus reference TRBV9 and TRBJ2-5, the full variable domain is DSGVTQTPKHLITATGQRVTLRCSPRSGDLSVYWYQQSLDQGLQFLIQYYNGEERAKGNILERFSAQQFPDLHSELNLSSLELGDSALYFCASSVATGIETQYFGPGTRLLVL.

A word on this clonotype: A much larger clone differs from this one at a single base, so this may be a read error. The rearrangement uses TRBV30 and TRBJ2-7; D is perhaps TRBD2 (6 bases). The CDR3 has 14 amino acids. Germline V gives CDR1 GTSNPN, CDR2 SVGIG (reference sequence). CDR3 DNA sequence: TGTGCCTGGAGTGTAATGCGGGGAGAGGACGAGCGGTACTTC. Residues: CAWSVMRGEDERYF.

CDR3 sequence (DNA): TGTGCCAGCAGCACGCAAACAGTCCGCGAGCAGTACTTC. As protein: CASSTQTVREQYF. The chain recombines TRBV5-6 with TRBJ2-7, with D unclear. The V end lost 4 bases, the J end lost 6 bases, and 14 bases lay between the germline ends. Per the germline V gene, CDR1 is SGHDT and CDR2 is YYEEEE. The CDR3 sequence is 13 residues long.

In its sample, this clonotype was seen many times. The V and J genes are TRBV5-1 and TRBJ1-1; D is perhaps TRBD1 (6 bases). V was trimmed by 7 bases and J by 7 bases, leaving 11 bases between them. The CDR3 has 11 residues. Per the germline V gene, CDR1 is SGHRS and CDR2 is YFSETQ. The CDR3: CASSQGIEAFF. In nucleotides, the CDR3 is TGCGCCAGCTCGCAGGGGATTGAAGCTTTCTTT.

In its sample, this clonotype was seen many times. The gene calls are TRBV15 and TRBJ1-2, with 7 bases lining up with TRBD1. Unmatched junction bases numbered 10, after V lost 5 bases and J lost 1 base. Germline V lookup: CDR1 LNHNV, CDR2 YYDKDF (reference sequence). The CDR3 has 16 amino acids. The CDR3 coding sequence is TGTGCCACCAGCGGAAAATGGACAGGTTTTAACTATGGCTACACCTTC. Amino acids: CATSGKWTGFNYGYTF. Using reference TRBV15 and TRBJ1-2 for the parts outside the CDR3, the full variable domain is DAMVIQNPRYQVTQFGKPVTLSCSQTLNHNVMYWYQQKSSQAPKLLFHYYDKDFNNEADTPDNFQSRRPNTSFCFLDIRSPGLGDTAMYLCATSGKWTGFNYGYTFGSGTRLTVV.

This clonotype has only a few counts. The chain couples TRBV5-1 to TRBJ2-5; D possibly corresponds to TRBD1 (5 bases). The CDR3 contains 14 residues. Germline values: CDR1 SGHRS, CDR2 YFSETQ. V lost 0 bases and J 2 bases, leaving 8 bases between the germline ends. The CDR3 here is CASSLEDIQETQYF. In nucleotides, the CDR3 is TGCGCCAGCAGCTTGGAGGACATTCAAGAGACCCAGTACTTC.

This clonotype was counted ten times or more. The chain links TRBV6-1 to TRBJ1-1; 7 bases line up with TRBD1. Germline V gives CDR1 MNHNS, CDR2 SASEGT. V shed 4 bases, J shed 5 bases, and the junction held 10 bases outside the gene matches. The length of the CDR3 is 15 residues. The CDR3 spells CASSVRQGQGTEAFF. CDR3 sequence (DNA): TGTGCCAGCAGTGTCCGACAGGGTCAAGGTACTGAAGCTTTCTTT.

The rearrangement joins TRBV28 to TRBJ2-3, with no clear D. Looked up from germline, CDR1 is MDHEN and CDR2 is SYDVKM. The CDR3 contains 14 residues. V lost 3 bases and J lost 2, with 9 bases in between. The CDR3 spells CASSFDTYTDTQYF. As DNA, the CDR3 is TGTGCCAGCAGTTTCGACACATACACAGATACGCAGTATTTT.

This clonotype was detected ten times or more. This chain joins TRBV28 and TRBJ2-7; D remains ambiguous. The germline V gene encodes CDR1 MDHEN and CDR2 SYDVKM. This CDR3 has 14 amino acids. V dropped 4 bases and J dropped 0 bases, with 10 bases sitting between them. In nucleotides, the CDR3 is TGTGCCAGCAGTTCCATAGGGCCCTCCTACGAGCAGTACTTC. It encodes CASSSIGPSYEQYF.

This clonotype was observed many times. The chain combines TRBV28 with TRBJ2-7, with 7 positions matching TRBD1. V dropped 3 bases and J dropped 2; count of bases not matched to a gene: 4. The CDR3 runs to 14 residues. Germline V gives CDR1 MDHEN, CDR2 SYDVKM. The CDR3 region has the DNA TGTGCCAGCAGTTTTGACAGGGCCACCTACGAGCAGTACTTC. Protein product: CASSFDRATYEQYF.

This chain joins TRBV12-5 and TRBJ2-5; D unresolved. The ends were cut back, 1 base at V and 2 bases at J, with 5 bases in the middle. Germline-derived CDR1 and CDR2 are LGHNT and FRNRAP. The CDR3 loop spans 13 amino acids. CDR3 DNA: TGTGCTAGTGGTTTGGGGACGCAAGAGACCCAGTACTTC. This translates into CASGLGTQETQYF.

The genes are TRBV25-1 and TRBJ2-5, with D possibly matching TRBD2 (6 bases). Between the trimmed V and J ends, which lost 4 bases and 3 bases, there was a span of 12 bases. The CDR3 has 14 residues. Germline CDR1 reads MGHDK; CDR2 reads SYGVNS. The CDR3 nucleotides are TGTGCCAGCAGTGGACTCGGGGGAGAAGAGACCCAGTACTTC. Amino acid sequence: CASSGLGGEETQYF.

This clonotype came up once. This chain uses TRBV20-1 with TRBJ2-2; tentative D call: TRBD2 (5 bases). This CDR3 contains 14 residues. CDR1 is DFQATT, CDR2 SNEGSKA, per germline (reference sequence). Trimming left V 1 base short and J 4 bases short, with 10 bases between. This CDR3 reads CSARGGSTTGELFF. CDR3 DNA sequence: TGCAGTGCTAGAGGTGGGAGCACCACCGGGGAGCTGTTTTTT.

Of note for this clonotype: The junction and the germline gene differ at one end; a read error may be behind it. The chain links TRBV30 to TRBJ2-7; TRBD2 matches at 7 bases. This CDR3 comprises 14 residues. Germline V gene lookup returns CDR1 GTSNPN and CDR2 SVGIG (reference sequence). Here the CDR3 reads CAWSVWGGTYVQYF. The CDR3 DNA reads TGTGCCTGGAGTGTCTGGGGGGGGACCTACGTGCAGTACTTC.

This clonotype was observed a few times. The chain uses TRBV7-9 and TRBJ2-7; D not certain. V lost 5 bases and J lost 2, with 19 bases in between. The CDR3 is 16 amino acids. Germline V gene sequence: CDR1 SEHNR, CDR2 FQNEAQ (reference sequence). The CDR3 sequence: CASSPLRSSETYEQYF. The CDR3 region has the DNA TGTGCCAGCAGCCCATTACGCTCGAGCGAGACCTACGAGCAGTACTTC.

This clonotype was recorded at least ten times. The chain joins TRBV2 to TRBJ1-4; D is uncertain. CDR1 and CDR2 from the germline V gene are SNHLY and FYNNEI. This CDR3 is 14 amino acids long. The V end lost 3 bases, the J end lost 8 bases, and 13 bases lay between the germline ends. The CDR3 reads CASSERMRGEKLFF. The CDR3, as DNA: TGTGCCAGCAGTGAGAGGATGCGAGGAGAAAAACTGTTTTTT.

This clonotype was detected ten times or more. The rearrangement joins TRBV28 to TRBJ1-5, with a weak D call TRBD1 (5 bases). The V end lost 4 bases, the J end lost 7 bases, and 20 bases lay between the germline ends. The CDR3 runs to 16 residues. Germline V gene sequence: CDR1 MDHEN, CDR2 SYDVKM. DNA of the CDR3: TGTGCCAGCAGTTCTCCCTGGGGACGGGGAGGGCAGCCCCAGCATTTT. This codes for CASSSPWGRGGQPQHF. Full variable domain (outside the CDR3, taken from reference TRBV28 and TRBJ1-5): DVKVTQSSRYLVKRTGEKVFLECVQDMDHENMFWYRQDPGLGLRLIYFSYDVKMKEKGDIPEGYSVSREKKERFSLILESASTNQTSMYLCASSSPWGRGGQPQHFGDGTRLSIL.

This clonotype was recorded a few times. The chain is built from TRBV27 and TRBJ2-7; 7 bases line up with TRBD2. J lost 2 bases, V lost 6 bases, and 10 bases had no gene match. The germline CDR1 and CDR2 sequences are MNHEY and SMNVEV (reference sequence). The CDR3 length is 15 residues. The chain's CDR3 is CASSQPGGLPYEQYF. CDR3 in DNA: TGTGCCAGCAGCCAACCGGGAGGCCTGCCCTACGAGCAGTACTTC.

This chain links TRBV4-1 with TRBJ1-1; 10 positions agree with TRBD1. Germline CDR1 reads MGHRA; CDR2 reads YSYEKL. V was clipped by 3 bases and J by 6 bases; unmatched bases: 4. The CDR3 length is 14 residues. DNA of the CDR3: TGCGCCAGCAGCCATCCCGGGACAGGGGCTGAAGCTTTCTTT. It translates to CASSHPGTGAEAFF.

This clonotype has at least ten counts. CDR3 nucleotide sequence: TGCGCCAGCAGCTTGGACCAGGATGAGCAGTACTTC. Amino acid sequence: CASSLDQDEQYF. The rearrangement uses TRBV5-1 and TRBJ2-7; D gene unclear. The length of the CDR3 is 12 residues. Between the trimmed V and J ends, which lost 0 bases and 7 bases, there was a span of 8 bases. The V gene's germline CDR1 is SGHRS and CDR2 YFSETQ. Drawing the rest from reference TRBV5-1 and TRBJ2-7, the complete variable domain is KAGVTQTPRYLIKTRGQQVTLSCSPISGHRSVSWYQQTPGQGLQFLFEYFSETQRNKGNFPGRFSGRQFSNSRSEMNVSTLELGDSALYLCASSLDQDEQYFGPGTRLTVT.

V gene TRBV30 combines with J gene TRBJ2-5, with 7 bases that match TRBD1. With V trimmed by 5 bases and J by 2 bases, 11 bases remained unmatched. Germline CDR1 is GTSNPN and CDR2 is SVGIG (reference sequence). The CDR3 extends over 15 amino acids. CDR3 sequence reads: CAWDKTGTAQETQYF. The DNA for the CDR3 is TGTGCCTGGGACAAAACCGGGACAGCACAAGAGACCCAGTACTTC.

With respect to this clonotype: A much larger clone lies a single base off, so this may be a read error. J is TRBJ2-7 and V is TRBV11-2; D ambiguous. This CDR3 has 12 residues. Germline-derived CDR1 and CDR2 are SGHAT and FQNNGV. CDR3 bases: TGTGCCAGCAGCATGCACGGGTACGGGCAGTACTTC. Encoded protein: CASSMHGYGQYF.

As regards this clonotype: A much larger clone sits a single nucleotide away, making a read error possible. The CDR3 end shows no conserved phenylalanine or tryptophan, and so a read error is likely. This chain links TRBV25-1 with TRBJ1-1; D gene uncertain. CDR3 size: 13 residues. Germline V gene lookup returns CDR1 MGHDK and CDR2 SYGVNS. The V end lost 1 base, the J end lost 7 bases, and 10 bases lay between the germline ends. The CDR3 region has the DNA TGTGCCAGCAGTGAATCATGGGGTGGTGAAGCTTTCTCT. Its translation: CASSESWGGEAFS.

This clonotype was recorded at least ten times. This sequence joins TRBV6-2 or TRBV6-3 and TRBJ1-5; 7 bases line up with TRBD1. From germline, CDR1 is MNHEY and CDR2 SVGEGT. V trimming: 6 bases; J trimming: 1 base; junction bases outside the gene matches: 6. CDR3 length equals 15 residues. The CDR3 loop reads CASRLTGLSNQPQHF. DNA for the CDR3: TGTGCCAGCAGATTGACAGGGTTAAGCAATCAGCCCCAGCATTTT.

This clonotype has at least ten counts. The chain uses TRBV28 and TRBJ1-1; D not certain. Trimming cost V 2 bases and J 1 base, with 5 bases left between them. Germline V gene data show CDR1 as MDHEN and CDR2 as SYDVKM. The CDR3 is made up of 13 amino acids. CDR3 sequence reads: CASSLRPNTEAFF. CDR3 sequence (DNA): TGTGCCAGCAGTTTAAGGCCGAACACTGAAGCTTTCTTT.

The chain links TRBV10-3 to TRBJ1-4; D call uncertain. The CDR3 length is 12 residues. Looked up from germline, CDR1 is ENHRY and CDR2 is SYGVKD. Trimming pared 0 bases from V and 7 bases from J, leaving 3 bases between. DNA of the CDR3: TGTGCCATCAGTGAGTCCATTGAAAAACTGTTTTTT. Translated, it gives CAISESIEKLFF.